The clone carrying this T cell receptor (beta chain) was detected a few times. V was clipped by 0 bases and J by 5 bases, with 10 bases between them. CDR3 length: 14 amino acids. Per the germline V gene, CDR1 is SGHRS and CDR2 is YFSETQ. These data originate in a study of blood T cell repertoires in COVID-19. Study overall: Acute-phase and convalescent COVID-19 samples originated in the United States, Italy and Spain.

Per the authors' pipeline: Cell counts per sample came from amplifying reference gene primers. Sequencing was performed with immunoSEQ multiplex PCR; in TCRdb, only in-frame clones are kept and a portion is missing. The V and J calls and clone size come from that table; D and trimming were worked out from the DNA. Counted here are around 300,000 clones, about 85% occurring once; the ten biggest clones make up about 3%. The sample taken for sequencing was PBMCs or T cells enriched from blood (not recorded which). This chain uses TRBV5-1 with TRBJ2-3; D might be TRBD1 (6 bases). This receptor was taken from a woman between 50 and 59 years old who had recovered from COVID-19. The CDR3 nucleotides are TGCGCCAGCAGCTTGGTCACAGGGAAAGATACGCAGTATTTT. Translating gives CASSLVTGKDTQYF.